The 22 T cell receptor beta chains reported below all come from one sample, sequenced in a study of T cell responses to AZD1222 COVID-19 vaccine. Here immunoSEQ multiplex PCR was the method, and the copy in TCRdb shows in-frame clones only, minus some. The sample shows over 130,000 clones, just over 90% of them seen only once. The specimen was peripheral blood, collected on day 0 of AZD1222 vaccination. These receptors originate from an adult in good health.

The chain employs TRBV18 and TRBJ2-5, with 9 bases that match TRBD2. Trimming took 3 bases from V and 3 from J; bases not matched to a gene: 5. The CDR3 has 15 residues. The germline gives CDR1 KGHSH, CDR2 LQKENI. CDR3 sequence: CASSPGGGAEETQYF. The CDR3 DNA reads TGTGCCAGCTCACCGGGCGGGGGGGCCGAAGAGACCCAGTACTTC.

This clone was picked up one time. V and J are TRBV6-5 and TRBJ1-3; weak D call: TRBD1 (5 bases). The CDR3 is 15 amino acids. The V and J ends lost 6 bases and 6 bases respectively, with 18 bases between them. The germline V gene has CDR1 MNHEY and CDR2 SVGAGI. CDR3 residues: CASSMAGTGINTIYF. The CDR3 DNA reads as TGTGCCAGCAGCATGGCCGGGACGGGCATAAACACCATATATTTT.

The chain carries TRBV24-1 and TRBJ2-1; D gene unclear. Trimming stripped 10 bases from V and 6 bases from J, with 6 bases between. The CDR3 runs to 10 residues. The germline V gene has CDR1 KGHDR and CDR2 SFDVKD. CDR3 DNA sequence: TGTGCCACAGACTCCAATGAGCAGTTCTTC. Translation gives CATDSNEQFF.

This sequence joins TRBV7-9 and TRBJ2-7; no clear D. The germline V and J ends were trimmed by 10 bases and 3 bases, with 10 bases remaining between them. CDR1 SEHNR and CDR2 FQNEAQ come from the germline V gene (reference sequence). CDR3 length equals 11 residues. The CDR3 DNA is TGTGCCACCACTGAAGGCTACGAGCAGTACTTC. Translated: CATTEGYEQYF.

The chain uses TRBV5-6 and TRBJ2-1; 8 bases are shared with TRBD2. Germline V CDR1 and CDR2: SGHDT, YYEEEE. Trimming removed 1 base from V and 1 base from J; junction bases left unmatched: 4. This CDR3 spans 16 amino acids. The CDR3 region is CASSLSGGRSYNEQFF. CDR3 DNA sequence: TGTGCCAGCAGCTTGAGTGGCGGGAGGTCCTACAATGAGCAGTTCTTC.

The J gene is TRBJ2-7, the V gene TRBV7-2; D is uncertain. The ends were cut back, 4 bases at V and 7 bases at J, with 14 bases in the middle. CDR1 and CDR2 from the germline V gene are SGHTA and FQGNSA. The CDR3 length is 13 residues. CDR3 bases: TGTGCCAGCAGCTCCCCTTCTAGAGAAGAGCAGTACTTC. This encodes CASSSPSREEQYF.

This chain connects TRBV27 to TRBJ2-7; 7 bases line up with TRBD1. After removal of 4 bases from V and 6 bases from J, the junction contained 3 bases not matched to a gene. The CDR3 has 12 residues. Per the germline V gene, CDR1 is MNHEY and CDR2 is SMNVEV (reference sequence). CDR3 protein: CASSSSGGEQYF. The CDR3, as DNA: TGTGCCAGCAGTTCGTCAGGGGGCGAGCAGTACTTC.

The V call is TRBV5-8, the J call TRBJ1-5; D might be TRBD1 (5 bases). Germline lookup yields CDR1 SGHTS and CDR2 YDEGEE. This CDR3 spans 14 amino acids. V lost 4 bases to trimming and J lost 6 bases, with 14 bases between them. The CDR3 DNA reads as TGTGCCAGCAGCCCGGGACCAGGGAGTCAGCCCCAGCATTTT. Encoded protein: CASSPGPGSQPQHF.

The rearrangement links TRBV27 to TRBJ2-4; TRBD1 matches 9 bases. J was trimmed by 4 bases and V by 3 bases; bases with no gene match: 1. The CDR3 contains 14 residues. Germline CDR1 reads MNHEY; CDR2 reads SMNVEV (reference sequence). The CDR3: CASSFGTGKNIQYF. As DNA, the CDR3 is TGTGCCAGCAGTTTTGGGACAGGGAAAAACATTCAGTACTTC.

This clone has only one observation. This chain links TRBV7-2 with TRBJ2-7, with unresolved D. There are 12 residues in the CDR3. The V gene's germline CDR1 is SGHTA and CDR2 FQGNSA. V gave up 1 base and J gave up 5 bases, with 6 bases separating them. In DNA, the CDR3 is TGTGCCAGCAGCTTAGTCGGCAACGAGCAGTACTTC. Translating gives CASSLVGNEQYF.

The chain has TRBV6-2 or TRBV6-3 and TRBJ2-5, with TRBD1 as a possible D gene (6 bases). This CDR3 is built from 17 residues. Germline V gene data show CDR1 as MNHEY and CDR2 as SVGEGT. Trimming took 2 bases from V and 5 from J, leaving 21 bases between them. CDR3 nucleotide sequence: TGTGCCAGCAGTTACCGGAGTGTGGGACAAGGGTCGGAGACCCAGTACTTC. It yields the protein CASSYRSVGQGSETQYF.

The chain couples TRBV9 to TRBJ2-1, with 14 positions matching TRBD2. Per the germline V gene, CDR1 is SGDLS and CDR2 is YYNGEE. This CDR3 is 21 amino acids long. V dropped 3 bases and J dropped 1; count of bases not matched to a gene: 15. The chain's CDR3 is CASSGARPGLAGEGSYNEQFF. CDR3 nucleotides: TGTGCCAGCAGCGGAGCCAGACCGGGACTAGCGGGAGAAGGTTCCTACAATGAGCAGTTCTTC. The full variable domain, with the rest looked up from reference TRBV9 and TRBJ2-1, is DSGVTQTPKHLITATGQRVTLRCSPRSGDLSVYWYQQSLDQGLQFLIQYYNGEERAKGNILERFSAQQFPDLHSELNLSSLELGDSALYFCASSGARPGLAGEGSYNEQFFGPGTRLTVL.

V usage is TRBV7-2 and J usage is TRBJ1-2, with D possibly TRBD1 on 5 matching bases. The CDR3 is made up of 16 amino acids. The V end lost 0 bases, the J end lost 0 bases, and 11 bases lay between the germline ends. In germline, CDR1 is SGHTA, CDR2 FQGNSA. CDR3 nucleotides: TGTGCCAGCAGCTTAGCGTTAGGGGCAGCTAACTATGGCTACACCTTC. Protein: CASSLALGAANYGYTF. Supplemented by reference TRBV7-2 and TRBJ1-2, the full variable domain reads GAGVSQSPSNKVTEKGKDVELRCDPISGHTALYWYRQSLGQGLEFLIYFQGNSAPDKSGLPSDRFSAERTGGSVSTLTIQRTQQEDSAVYLCASSLALGAANYGYTFGSGTRLTVV.

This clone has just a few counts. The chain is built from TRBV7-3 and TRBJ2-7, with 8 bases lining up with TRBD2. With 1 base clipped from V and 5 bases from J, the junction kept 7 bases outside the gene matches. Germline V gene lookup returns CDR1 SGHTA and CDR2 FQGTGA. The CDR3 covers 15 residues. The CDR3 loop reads CASSLNPGGIDEQYF. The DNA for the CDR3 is TGTGCCAGCAGCTTAAATCCGGGAGGGATTGACGAGCAGTACTTC.

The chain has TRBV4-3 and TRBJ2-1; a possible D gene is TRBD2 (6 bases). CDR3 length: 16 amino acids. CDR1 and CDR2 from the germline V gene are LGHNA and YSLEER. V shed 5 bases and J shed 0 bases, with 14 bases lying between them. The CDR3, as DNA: TGCGCCAGCAGCACGGATAGCGGCAGCTCCTACAATGAGCAGTTCTTC. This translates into CASSTDSGSSYNEQFF.

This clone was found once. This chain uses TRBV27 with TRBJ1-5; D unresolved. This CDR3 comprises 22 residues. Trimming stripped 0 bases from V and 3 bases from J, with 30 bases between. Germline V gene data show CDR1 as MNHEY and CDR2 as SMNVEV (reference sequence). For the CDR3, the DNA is TGTGCCAGCAGTTTATCGAGACACGGACCATACCGGAGCGGCTTGGTCAATCAGCCCCAGCATTTT. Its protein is CASSLSRHGPYRSGLVNQPQHF.

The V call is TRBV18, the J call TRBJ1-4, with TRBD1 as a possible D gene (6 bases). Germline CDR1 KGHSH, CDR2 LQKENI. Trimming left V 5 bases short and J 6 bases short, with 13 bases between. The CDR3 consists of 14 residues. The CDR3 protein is CASSSGGQHEKLFF. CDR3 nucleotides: TGTGCCAGCTCATCGGGGGGGCAACATGAAAAACTGTTTTTT.

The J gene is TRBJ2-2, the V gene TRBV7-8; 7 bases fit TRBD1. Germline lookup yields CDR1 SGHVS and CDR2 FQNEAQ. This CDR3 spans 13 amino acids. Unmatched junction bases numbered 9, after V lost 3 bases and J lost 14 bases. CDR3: CASSFKVSGGLFF. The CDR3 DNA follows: TGTGCCAGCAGCTTTAAGGTGTCAGGGGGACTGTTTTTT. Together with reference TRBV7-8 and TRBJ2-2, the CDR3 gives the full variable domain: GAGVSQSPRYKVAKRGQDVALRCDPISGHVSLFWYQQALGQGPEFLTYFQNEAQLDKSGLPSDRFFAERPEGSVSTLKIQRTQQEDSAVYLCASSFKVSGGLFFGEGSRLTVL.

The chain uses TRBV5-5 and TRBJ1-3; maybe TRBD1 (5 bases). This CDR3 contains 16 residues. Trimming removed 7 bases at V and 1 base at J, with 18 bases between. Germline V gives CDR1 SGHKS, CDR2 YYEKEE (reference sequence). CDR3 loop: CASLGRQGKSGNTIYF. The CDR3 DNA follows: TGTGCCAGCTTGGGGAGGCAGGGCAAATCTGGAAACACCATATATTTT. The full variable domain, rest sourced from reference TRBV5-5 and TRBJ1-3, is DAGVTQSPTHLIKTRGQQVTLRCSPISGHKSVSWYQQVLGQGPQFIFQYYEKEERGRGNFPDRFSARQFPNYSSELNVNALLLGDSALYLCASLGRQGKSGNTIYFGEGSWLTVV.

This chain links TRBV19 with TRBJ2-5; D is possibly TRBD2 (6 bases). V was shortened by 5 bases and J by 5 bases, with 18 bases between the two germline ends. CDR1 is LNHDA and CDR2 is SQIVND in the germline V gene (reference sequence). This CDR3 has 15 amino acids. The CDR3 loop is CASSGMAGPGETQYF. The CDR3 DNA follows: TGTGCCAGTAGTGGCATGGCGGGGCCGGGGGAGACCCAGTACTTC.

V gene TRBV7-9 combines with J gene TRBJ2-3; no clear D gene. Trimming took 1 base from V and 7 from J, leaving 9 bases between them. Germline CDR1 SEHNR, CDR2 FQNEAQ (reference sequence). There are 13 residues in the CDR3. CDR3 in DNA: TGTGCCAGCAGCTTAGGGCTGGAGAATACGCAGTATTTT. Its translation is CASSLGLENTQYF. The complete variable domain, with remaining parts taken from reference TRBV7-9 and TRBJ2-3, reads DTGVSQNPRHKITKRGQNVTFRCDPISEHNRLYWYRQTLGQGPEFLTYFQNEAQLEKSRLLSDRFSAERPKGSFSTLEIQRTEQGDSAMYLCASSLGLENTQYFGPGTRLTVL.

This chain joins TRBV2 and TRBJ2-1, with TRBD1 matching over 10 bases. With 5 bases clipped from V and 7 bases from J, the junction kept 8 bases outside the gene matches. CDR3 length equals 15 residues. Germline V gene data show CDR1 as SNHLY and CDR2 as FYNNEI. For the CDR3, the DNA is TGTGCCAGCAGTCCGGACAGGGGGTACCCTAATGAGCAGTTCTTC. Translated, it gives CASSPDRGYPNEQFF. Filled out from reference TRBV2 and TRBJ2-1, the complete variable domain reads EPEVTQTPSHQVTQMGQEVILRCVPISNHLYFYWYRQILGQKVEFLVSFYNNEISEKSEIFDDQFSVERPDGSNFTLKIRSTKLEDSAMYFCASSPDRGYPNEQFFGPGTRLTVL.